The 22 T cell receptor beta chains reported below all come from one sample, sequenced in a study of T cells in Graves' hyperthyroidism and ophthalmopathy. Amplification of TCR beta CDR3 regions used RNA as the template. A first-round RT-PCR of the TCR CDR3 used the HTBI primer set. TCRdb redid the calling of the multiplex PCR reads with MiXCR, one entry per CDR3 protein. Among more than 350,000 distinct CDR3 sequences listed, 14% were seen once. The source material was blood. The receptors come from a woman in her twenties or thirties with Graves' ophthalmopathy.

The gene calls are TRBV15 and TRBJ2-2; 7 bases are a match to TRBD1. CDR1 and CDR2 (germline): LNHNV, YYDKDF (reference sequence). Trimming at V came to 0 bases and at J to 4 bases, leaving 8 bases not matched to a gene. The CDR3 extends over 17 amino acids. DNA for the CDR3: TGTGCCACCAGCAGAGAAAAAGCCACAGGGGCCACCGGGGAGCTGTTTTTT. It codes for CATSREKATGATGELFF.

This clonotype was counted ten times or more. The chain recombines TRBV2 with TRBJ2-3; 7 bases fit TRBD2. V lost 7 bases and J lost 0; bases outside the gene matches: 7. In germline, CDR1 is SNHLY, CDR2 FYNNEI. CDR3 size: 15 residues. In DNA, the CDR3 is TGTGCCAGCAAAGAGGCTAGCGGCAGCACAGATACGCAGTATTTT. Translating gives CASKEASGSTDTQYF.

This clonotype was recorded at least ten times. The chain joins TRBV24-1 to TRBJ1-5; no firm D call. Trimming shortened V by 0 bases and J by 8 bases, and 10 bases separated the two germline ends. The CDR3 totals 14 residues. The germline CDR1 and CDR2 sequences are KGHDR and SFDVKD. The CDR3 loop is CATSDLKGVEPQHF. CDR3 nucleotides: TGTGCCACCAGTGATTTGAAGGGTGTAGAGCCCCAGCATTTT.

This rearrangement joins TRBV5-1 to TRBJ1-2; TRBD1 might be the D (5 bases). The V and J ends lost 0 bases and 0 bases respectively, with 15 bases between them. This CDR3 spans 17 amino acids. CDR1 and CDR2 (germline): SGHRS, YFSETQ. In DNA form, the CDR3 reads TGCGCCAGCAGCTTGGAGCCCCCCCGACAGACTAACTATGGCTACACCTTC. This gives the protein CASSLEPPRQTNYGYTF.

This clonotype was found many times. This chain connects TRBV11-2 to TRBJ2-4; 13 positions match TRBD2. J lost 7 bases, V lost 0 bases, and 6 bases had no gene match. Germline CDR1 reads SGHAT; CDR2 reads FQNNGV. This CDR3 comprises 17 residues. CDR3 nucleotide sequence: TGTGCCAGCAGCTTAGAACTAGCGGGGGGGGGTTTCAACATTCAGTACTTC. Protein sequence: CASSLELAGGGFNIQYF.

This clonotype was picked up a small number of times. The rearrangement uses TRBV6-1 and TRBJ1-5, with D tentatively TRBD1 (6 bases). The CDR3 covers 14 residues. Trimming shortened V by 5 bases and J by 5 bases, and 13 bases separated the two germline ends. CDR1 and CDR2 (germline): MNHNS, SASEGT. The CDR3 DNA sequence: TGTGCCAGCAGTAGGGGGACGGGGGATCAGCCCCAGCATTTT. Translation: CASSRGTGDQPQHF.

This clonotype was detected many times. V is TRBV3-1 and J is TRBJ1-5; TRBD1 might be the D (6 bases). V was shortened by 1 base and J by 3 bases, with 7 bases between the two germline ends. Looked up from germline, CDR1 is LGHDT and CDR2 is YNNKEL (reference sequence). CDR3 length: 14 amino acids. This chain's CDR3 is CASSQAGANQPQHF. As DNA, the CDR3 is TGTGCCAGCAGCCAAGCAGGGGCCAATCAGCCCCAGCATTTT.

This clonotype has a count of ten or more. This chain links TRBV10-3 with TRBJ1-1, with D perhaps matching TRBD1 (5 bases). Germline V gives CDR1 ENHRY, CDR2 SYGVKD. The V gene lost 4 bases and the J gene lost 1 base, with 10 bases spanning the gap. This CDR3 spans 14 amino acids. For the CDR3, the DNA is TGTGCCATCAGTGCTGGGGGGACGAACACTGAAGCTTTCTTT. Protein: CAISAGGTNTEAFF.

This clonotype was found a few times. This chain connects TRBV29-1 to TRBJ1-2; D unresolved. V shed 6 bases and J shed 2 bases, with 19 bases lying between them. Germline V gene data show CDR1 as SQVTM and CDR2 as ANQGSEA. The CDR3 consists of 15 residues. The CDR3 sequence is CSVLPGNLLNYGYTF. The CDR3 region has the DNA TGCAGCGTACTGCCCGGAAACCTTCTCAACTATGGCTACACCTTC.

This clonotype was counted at least ten times. The chain couples TRBV10-2 to TRBJ1-2; D is possibly TRBD1 (5 bases). The germline V gene encodes CDR1 WSHSY and CDR2 SAAADI. This CDR3 comprises 13 residues. V dropped 6 bases and J dropped 4 bases, with 12 bases sitting between them. The CDR3 sequence is CASSRGRIYGYTF. The CDR3 DNA sequence: TGCGCCAGCAGCCGGGGACGGATCTATGGCTACACCTTC.

In its sample, this clonotype was seen a few times. This chain joins TRBV10-3 and TRBJ1-1; perhaps TRBD1 as D (6 bases). The germline gives CDR1 ENHRY, CDR2 SYGVKD. Deletions cut 6 bases from V and 3 bases from J, with 20 bases between. The CDR3 has 16 residues. CDR3 residues: CAISSASGALDTEAFF. The CDR3 DNA sequence: TGTGCCATCAGCTCCGCGTCGGGGGCTTTGGACACTGAAGCTTTCTTT.

This clonotype was seen a handful of times. The chain uses TRBV24-1 and TRBJ1-1; TRBD1 matches at 8 bases. V shed 7 bases, J shed 6 bases, and the junction held 6 bases outside the gene matches. The CDR3 covers 13 residues. Germline CDR1 and CDR2: KGHDR and SFDVKD. In DNA form, the CDR3 reads TGTGCCACCAGCATAGGACAGGGAGCTGAAGCTTTCTTT. It is translated as CATSIGQGAEAFF.

J is TRBJ1-2 and V is TRBV7-9; D is uncertain. CDR1 and CDR2 from the germline V gene are SEHNR and FQNEAQ (reference sequence). The CDR3 loop spans 14 amino acids. Trimming removed 3 bases at V and 8 bases at J, with 16 bases between. This CDR3 is CASSFPLRGWGYTF. CDR3 coding DNA: TGTGCCAGCAGCTTCCCTCTGCGGGGTTGGGGCTACACCTTC.

Concerning this clonotype: At one end the junction does not follow the germline gene, possibly because of a read error. V gene TRBV20-1 combines with J gene TRBJ1-3; TRBD1 matches at 7 bases. CDR1 is DFQATT, CDR2 SNEGSKA, per germline (reference sequence). This CDR3 has 14 residues. The CDR3 reads CNAPSGTAGNTIYF. The DNA for the CDR3 is TGCAATGCTCCCAGTGGGACAGCTGGAAACACCATATATTTT.

The chain recombines TRBV7-8 with TRBJ1-6; weak D call: TRBD1 (5 bases). This CDR3 comprises 17 residues. CDR1 is SGHVS, CDR2 FQNEAQ, per germline. The V and J ends lost 0 bases and 10 bases respectively, with 19 bases between them. The CDR3 region has the DNA TGTGCCAGCAGCTTAGCCGCCGGGCCCGTGGGGGAATCACCCCTCCACTTT. The encoded protein is CASSLAAGPVGESPLHF. The variable domain in full, with the rest retrieved from reference TRBV7-8 and TRBJ1-6, is GAGVSQSPRYKVAKRGQDVALRCDPISGHVSLFWYQQALGQGPEFLTYFQNEAQLDKSGLPSDRFFAERPEGSVSTLKIQRTQQEDSAVYLCASSLAAGPVGESPLHFGNGTRLTVT.

This chain links TRBV19 with TRBJ1-1, with D maybe TRBD1 (6 bases). Germline V CDR1 and CDR2: LNHDA, SQIVND (reference sequence). The V gene lost 9 bases and the J gene lost 8 bases, with 19 bases spanning the gap. This CDR3 contains 13 residues. CDR3 DNA: TGTGCCAGCAAGATTCCAAGGGGGGTGGAAGCTTTCTTT. This codes for CASKIPRGVEAFF.

This clonotype was recorded many times. V gene TRBV11-2 combines with J gene TRBJ2-1; D uncertain. The CDR3 extends over 19 amino acids. The germline CDR1 and CDR2 sequences are SGHAT and FQNNGV. Trimming pared 5 bases from V and 0 bases from J, leaving 23 bases between. The CDR3 sequence: CASSPRYPALSYSYNEQFF. The CDR3 DNA reads TGTGCCAGCAGCCCTAGGTACCCGGCGCTCAGTTACTCCTACAATGAGCAGTTCTTC.

There are many counts of this clonotype. V gene TRBV2 combines with J gene TRBJ1-6, with a tentative D call TRBD1 (6 bases). The CDR3 contains 14 residues. Germline values: CDR1 SNHLY, CDR2 FYNNEI. Trimming stripped 5 bases from V and 10 bases from J, with 15 bases between. This CDR3 is CASSSQGEVSPLHF. CDR3 in DNA: TGTGCCAGCAGTTCACAGGGCGAAGTATCACCCCTCCACTTT.

This clonotype was seen many times. The CDR3 loop reads CASSSKVGNTEAFF. The CDR3 nucleotides are TGTGCCAGCAGTTCAAAAGTGGGGAACACTGAAGCTTTCTTT. V is TRBV6-1 and J is TRBJ1-1; no clear D gene. Germline V gives CDR1 MNHNS, CDR2 SASEGT. This CDR3 has 14 residues. The ends were cut back, 5 bases at V and 1 base at J, with 11 bases in the middle.

This clonotype was counted many times. The chain uses TRBV28 and TRBJ1-2, with TRBD1 identical over 8 bases. The V and J ends lost 5 bases and 0 bases, in that order; junction bases with no gene match: 5. CDR1 MDHEN and CDR2 SYDVKM come from the germline V gene. The CDR3 totals 15 residues. In DNA form, the CDR3 reads TGTGCCAGCAGTATTCCACAGGGGGCTAACTATGGCTACACCTTC. Its protein product is CASSIPQGANYGYTF.

This clonotype came up many times. The V call is TRBV7-2, the J call TRBJ1-1; no definite D call. Trimming took 1 base from V and 4 from J, leaving 19 bases between them. The CDR3 consists of 17 residues. CDR1 is SGHTA and CDR2 is FQGNSA in the germline V gene. The CDR3 loop reads CASSLDPSGVLGTEAFF. The CDR3 nucleotides read TGTGCCAGCAGCTTAGACCCGTCCGGGGTATTAGGCACTGAAGCTTTCTTT.

This clonotype was seen at least ten times. The rearrangement joins TRBV6-1 to TRBJ1-2; TRBD1 matches at 9 bases. The CDR3 is 15 residues long. The V and J ends lost 4 bases and 6 bases, in that order; junction bases with no gene match: 9. CDR1 is MNHNS, CDR2 SASEGT, per germline. The CDR3 loop is CASSGLGTGSDGYTF. In nucleotides, the CDR3 is TGTGCCAGCAGTGGACTTGGGACAGGGTCTGATGGCTACACCTTC.